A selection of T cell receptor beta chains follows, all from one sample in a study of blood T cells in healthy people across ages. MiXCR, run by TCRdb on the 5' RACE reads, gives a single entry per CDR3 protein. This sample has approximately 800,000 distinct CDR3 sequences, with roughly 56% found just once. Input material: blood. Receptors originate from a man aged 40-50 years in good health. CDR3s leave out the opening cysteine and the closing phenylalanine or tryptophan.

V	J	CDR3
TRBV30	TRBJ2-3	AWSVGDTQY
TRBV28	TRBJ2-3	ASSLGDLTQY
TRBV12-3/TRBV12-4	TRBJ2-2	ASSFGGAATGELF
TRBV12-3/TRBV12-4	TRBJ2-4	ASSPDRGIQY
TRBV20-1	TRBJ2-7	SARSRAGTATYEQY
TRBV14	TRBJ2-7	ASSQEYRGDEQY
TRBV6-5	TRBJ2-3	ASSWVPGRSTDTQY
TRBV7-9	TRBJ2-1	ASSLMGLERYNEQF
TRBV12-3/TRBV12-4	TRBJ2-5	ASSYKAGTQY
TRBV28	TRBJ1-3	ASRTTGFPTGNTIY
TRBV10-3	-	AIRGQGHEQY
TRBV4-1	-	ASSQVDYNEQY
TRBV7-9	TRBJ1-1	ASSPLMNTEAF
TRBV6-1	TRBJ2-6	ASSEDRVQFGANVLT
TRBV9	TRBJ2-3	ASSAGRTGWGTDTQY
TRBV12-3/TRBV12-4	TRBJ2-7	ASAGQPFSEQY
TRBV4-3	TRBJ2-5	ASSHLRTGGDGETQY
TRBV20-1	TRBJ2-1	SARGQGTYNEQF
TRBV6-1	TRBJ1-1	ASSDPSRDGYTEAF
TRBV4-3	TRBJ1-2	ASSQDWGVGHNYGYT
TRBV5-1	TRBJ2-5	ASSPDQETQY
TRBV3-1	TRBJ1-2	ASSRTDRGYGYT
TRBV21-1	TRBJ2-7	ASSKGEDYLYEQY
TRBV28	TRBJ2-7	ASSYTSGQGSLEQY
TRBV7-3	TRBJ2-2	ASRRQMNTGELF
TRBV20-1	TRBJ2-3	SAKTSGDTQY
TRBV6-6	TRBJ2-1	ASRMWEGSYNEQF
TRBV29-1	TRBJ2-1	SVVDPRPSGQGGGNEQF
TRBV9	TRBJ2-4	ASSSDSGWDIQY
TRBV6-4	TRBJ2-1	ASSDSSLAGAEQF
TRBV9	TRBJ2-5	ASSAGTGTKETQY
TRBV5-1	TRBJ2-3	ASSSGLDSTDTQY
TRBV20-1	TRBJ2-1	SASGGLAGARSYNEQF
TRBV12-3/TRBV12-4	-	ASSPGAATGKNIQY
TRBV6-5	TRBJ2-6	ASSPTPGGANVLT
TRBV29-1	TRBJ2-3	SGRDSGESTDTQY
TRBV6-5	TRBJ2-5	ASRHPGGGSETQY
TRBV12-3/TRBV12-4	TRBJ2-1	ASSLIGGGNEQF
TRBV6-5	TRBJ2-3	ASRLGLDLTDTQY
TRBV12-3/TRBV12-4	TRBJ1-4	ASSLILGGATNEKLF
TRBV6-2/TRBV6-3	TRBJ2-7	ASTDRVNEQY
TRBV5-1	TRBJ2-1	ASSLISLAGNEQF
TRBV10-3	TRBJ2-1	AISEAWGFNEQF
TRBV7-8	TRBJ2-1	ASSPTSGSRNEQF
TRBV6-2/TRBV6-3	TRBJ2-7	ASGKGHQVLFYEQY
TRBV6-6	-	ASRYSPKETQY
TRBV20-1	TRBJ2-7	SARDFRLDRNEQY
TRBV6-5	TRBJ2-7	ASSYGFSYEQY
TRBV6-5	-	ASSYSTGYEQY
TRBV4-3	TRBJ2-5	ASSQEPSGFQETQY
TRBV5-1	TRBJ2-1	ASSLMGTGGTNEQF
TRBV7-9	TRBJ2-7	ASSLASGEAPYEQY
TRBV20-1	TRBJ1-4	SAWGLNEKLF
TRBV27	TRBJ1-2	ASSYRGRGYT
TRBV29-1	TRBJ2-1	SVAGPEQF
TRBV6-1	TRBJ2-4	ASSSALAKNIQY
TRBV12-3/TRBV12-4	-	ASSLTPRSEQY
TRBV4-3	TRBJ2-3	ASSQDRLHTDTQY
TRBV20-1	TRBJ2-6	SAPPGSGANVLT